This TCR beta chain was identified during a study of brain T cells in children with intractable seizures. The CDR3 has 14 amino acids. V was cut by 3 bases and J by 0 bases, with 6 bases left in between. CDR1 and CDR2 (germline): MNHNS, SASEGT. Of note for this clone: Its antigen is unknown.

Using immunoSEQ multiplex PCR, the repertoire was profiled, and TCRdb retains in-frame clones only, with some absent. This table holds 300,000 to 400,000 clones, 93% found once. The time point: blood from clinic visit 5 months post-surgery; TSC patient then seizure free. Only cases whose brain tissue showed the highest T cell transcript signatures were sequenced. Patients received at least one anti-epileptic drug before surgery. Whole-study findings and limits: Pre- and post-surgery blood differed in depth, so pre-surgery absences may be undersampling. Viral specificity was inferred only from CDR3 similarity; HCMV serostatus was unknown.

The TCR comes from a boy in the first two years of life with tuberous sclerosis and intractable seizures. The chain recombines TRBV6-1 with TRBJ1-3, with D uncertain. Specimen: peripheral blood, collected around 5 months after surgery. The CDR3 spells CASSDPVSGNTIYF. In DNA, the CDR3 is TGTGCCAGCAGTGATCCGGTCTCTGGAAACACCATATATTTT.